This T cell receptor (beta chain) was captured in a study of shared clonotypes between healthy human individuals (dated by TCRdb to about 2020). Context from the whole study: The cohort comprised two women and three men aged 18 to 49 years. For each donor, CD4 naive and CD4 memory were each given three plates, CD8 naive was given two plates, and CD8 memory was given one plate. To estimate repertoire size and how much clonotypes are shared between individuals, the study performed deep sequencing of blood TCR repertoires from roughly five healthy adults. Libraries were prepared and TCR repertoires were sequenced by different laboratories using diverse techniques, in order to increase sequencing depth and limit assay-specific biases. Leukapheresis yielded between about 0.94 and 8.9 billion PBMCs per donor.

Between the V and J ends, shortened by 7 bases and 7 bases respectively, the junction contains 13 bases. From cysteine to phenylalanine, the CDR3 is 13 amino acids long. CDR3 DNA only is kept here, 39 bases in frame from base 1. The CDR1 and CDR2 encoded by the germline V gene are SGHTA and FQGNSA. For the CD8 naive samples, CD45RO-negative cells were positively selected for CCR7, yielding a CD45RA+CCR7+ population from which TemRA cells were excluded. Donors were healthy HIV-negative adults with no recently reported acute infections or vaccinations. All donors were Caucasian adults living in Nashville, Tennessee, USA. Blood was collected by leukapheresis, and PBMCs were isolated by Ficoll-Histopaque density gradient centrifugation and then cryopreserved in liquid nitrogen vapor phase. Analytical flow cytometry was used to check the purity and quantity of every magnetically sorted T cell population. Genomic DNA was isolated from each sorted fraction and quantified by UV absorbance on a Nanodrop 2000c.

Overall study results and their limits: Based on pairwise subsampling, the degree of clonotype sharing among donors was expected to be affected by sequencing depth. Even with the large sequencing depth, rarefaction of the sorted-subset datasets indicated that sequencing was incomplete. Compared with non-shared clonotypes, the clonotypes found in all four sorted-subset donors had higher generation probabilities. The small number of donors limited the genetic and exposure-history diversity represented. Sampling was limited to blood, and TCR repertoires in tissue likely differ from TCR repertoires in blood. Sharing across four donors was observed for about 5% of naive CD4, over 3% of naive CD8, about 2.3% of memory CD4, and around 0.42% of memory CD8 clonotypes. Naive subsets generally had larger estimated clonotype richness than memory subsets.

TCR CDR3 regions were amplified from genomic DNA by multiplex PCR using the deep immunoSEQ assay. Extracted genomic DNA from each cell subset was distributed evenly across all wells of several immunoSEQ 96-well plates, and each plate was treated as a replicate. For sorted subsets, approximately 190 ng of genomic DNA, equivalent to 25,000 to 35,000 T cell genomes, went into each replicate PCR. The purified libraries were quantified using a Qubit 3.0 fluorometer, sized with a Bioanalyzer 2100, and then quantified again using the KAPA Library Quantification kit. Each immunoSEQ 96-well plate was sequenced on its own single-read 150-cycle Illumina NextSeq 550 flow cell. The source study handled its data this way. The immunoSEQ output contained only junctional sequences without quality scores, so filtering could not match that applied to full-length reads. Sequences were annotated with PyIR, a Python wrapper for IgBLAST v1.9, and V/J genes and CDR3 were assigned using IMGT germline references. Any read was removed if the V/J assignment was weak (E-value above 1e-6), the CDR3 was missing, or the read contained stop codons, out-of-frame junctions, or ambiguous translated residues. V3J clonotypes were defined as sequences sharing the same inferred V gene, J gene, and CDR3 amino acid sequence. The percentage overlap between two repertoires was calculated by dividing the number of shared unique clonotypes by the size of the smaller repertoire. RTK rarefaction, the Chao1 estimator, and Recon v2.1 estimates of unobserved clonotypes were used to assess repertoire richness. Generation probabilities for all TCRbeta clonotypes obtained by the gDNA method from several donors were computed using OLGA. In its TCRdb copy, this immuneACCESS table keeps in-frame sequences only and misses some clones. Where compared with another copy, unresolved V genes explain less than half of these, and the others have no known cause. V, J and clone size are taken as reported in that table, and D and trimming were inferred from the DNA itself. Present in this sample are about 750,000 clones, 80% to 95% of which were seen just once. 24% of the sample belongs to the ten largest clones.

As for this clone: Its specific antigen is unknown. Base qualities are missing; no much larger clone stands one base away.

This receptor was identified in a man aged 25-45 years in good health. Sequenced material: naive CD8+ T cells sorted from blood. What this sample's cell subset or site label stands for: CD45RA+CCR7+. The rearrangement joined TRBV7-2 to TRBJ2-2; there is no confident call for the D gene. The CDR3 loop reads CASNLLLGGELFF. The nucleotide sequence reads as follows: TGTGCCAGCAACCTCCTCCTAGGCGGGGAGCTGTTTTTT. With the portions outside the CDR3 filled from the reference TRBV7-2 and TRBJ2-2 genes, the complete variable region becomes GAGVSQSPSNKVTEKGKDVELRCDPISGHTALYWYRQSLGQGLEFLIYFQGNSAPDKSGLPSDRFSAERTGGSVSTLTIQRTQQEDSAVYLCASNLLLGGELFFGEGSRLTVL.